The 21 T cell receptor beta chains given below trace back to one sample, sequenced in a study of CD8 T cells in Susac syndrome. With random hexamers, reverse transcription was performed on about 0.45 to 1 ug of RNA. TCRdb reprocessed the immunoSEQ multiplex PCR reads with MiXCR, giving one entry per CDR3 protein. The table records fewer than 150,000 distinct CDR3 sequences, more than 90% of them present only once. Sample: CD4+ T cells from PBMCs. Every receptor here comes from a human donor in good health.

The CDR3 nucleotides are TGTGCCTCGACTCGCGGGAGGTCCACAGATACGCAGTATTTT. It translates to CASTRGRSTDTQYF. The V gene is TRBV30, the J gene TRBJ2-3, with 8 bases matching TRBD2. Per germline, CDR1 GTSNPN and CDR2 SVGIG (reference sequence). V was clipped by 7 bases and J by 2 bases; unmatched bases: 8. The CDR3 runs 14 residues.

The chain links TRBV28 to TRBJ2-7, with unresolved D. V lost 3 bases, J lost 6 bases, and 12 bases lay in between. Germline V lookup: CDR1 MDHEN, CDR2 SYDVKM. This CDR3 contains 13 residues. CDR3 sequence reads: CASSFSVGLEQYF. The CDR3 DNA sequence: TGTGCCAGCAGTTTCTCAGTAGGGCTCGAGCAGTACTTC.

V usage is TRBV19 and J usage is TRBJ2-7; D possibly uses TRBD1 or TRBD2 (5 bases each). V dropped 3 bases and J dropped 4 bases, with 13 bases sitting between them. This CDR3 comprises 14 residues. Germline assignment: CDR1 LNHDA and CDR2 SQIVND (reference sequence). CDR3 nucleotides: TGTGCCAGTAGTATCGGGACCGGGATGTACGAGCAGTACTTC. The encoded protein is CASSIGTGMYEQYF.

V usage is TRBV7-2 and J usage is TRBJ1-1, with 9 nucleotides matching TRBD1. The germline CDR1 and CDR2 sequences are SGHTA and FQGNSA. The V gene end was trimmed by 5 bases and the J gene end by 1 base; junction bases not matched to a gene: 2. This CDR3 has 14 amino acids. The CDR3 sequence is CASSIQGANTEAFF. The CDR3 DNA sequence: TGTGCCAGCAGCATACAGGGGGCGAACACTGAAGCTTTCTTT.

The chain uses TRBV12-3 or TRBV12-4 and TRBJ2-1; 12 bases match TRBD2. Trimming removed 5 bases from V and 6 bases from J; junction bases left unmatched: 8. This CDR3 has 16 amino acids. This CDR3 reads CASSPTLLAGGNEQFF. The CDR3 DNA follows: TGTGCCAGCAGTCCGACCTTACTAGCGGGAGGCAATGAGCAGTTCTTC.

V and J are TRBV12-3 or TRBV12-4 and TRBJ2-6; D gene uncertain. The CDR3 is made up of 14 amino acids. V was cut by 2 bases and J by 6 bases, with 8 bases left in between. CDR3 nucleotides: TGTGCCAGCAGTTTAAGGCATGCGGCCAACGTCCTGACTTTC. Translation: CASSLRHAANVLTF.

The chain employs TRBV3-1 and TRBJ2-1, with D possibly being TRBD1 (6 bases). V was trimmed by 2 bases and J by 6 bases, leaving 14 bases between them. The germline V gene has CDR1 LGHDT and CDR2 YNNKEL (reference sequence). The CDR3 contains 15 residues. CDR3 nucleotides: TGTGCCAGCAGCCAACAACCCCAAGGGGGCAATGAGCAGTTCTTC. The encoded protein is CASSQQPQGGNEQFF.

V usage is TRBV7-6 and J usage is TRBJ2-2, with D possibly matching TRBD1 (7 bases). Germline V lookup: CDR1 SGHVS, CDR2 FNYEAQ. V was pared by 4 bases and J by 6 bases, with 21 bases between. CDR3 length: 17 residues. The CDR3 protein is CASSSPGQGGLAGELFF. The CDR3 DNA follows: TGTGCCAGCAGCTCCCCGGGGCAGGGGGGTTTAGCCGGGGAGCTGTTTTTT.

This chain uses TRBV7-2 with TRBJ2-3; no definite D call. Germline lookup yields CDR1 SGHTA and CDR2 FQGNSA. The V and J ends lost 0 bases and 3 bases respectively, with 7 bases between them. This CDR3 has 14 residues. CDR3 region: CASSLALRTDTQYF. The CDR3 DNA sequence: TGTGCCAGCAGCTTAGCCCTAAGAACAGATACGCAGTATTTT.

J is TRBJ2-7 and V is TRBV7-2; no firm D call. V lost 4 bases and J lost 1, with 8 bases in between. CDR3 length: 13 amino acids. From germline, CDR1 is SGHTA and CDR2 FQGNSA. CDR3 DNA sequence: TGTGCCAGCAGCTCTGACGGATCCTACGAGCAGTACTTC. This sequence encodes CASSSDGSYEQYF.

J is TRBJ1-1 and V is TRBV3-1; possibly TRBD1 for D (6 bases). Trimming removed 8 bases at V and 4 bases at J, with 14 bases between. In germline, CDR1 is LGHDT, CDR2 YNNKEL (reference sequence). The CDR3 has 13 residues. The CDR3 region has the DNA TGTGCCAGCGGTGCAGGGGCGATCACTGAAGCTTTCTTT. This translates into CASGAGAITEAFF.

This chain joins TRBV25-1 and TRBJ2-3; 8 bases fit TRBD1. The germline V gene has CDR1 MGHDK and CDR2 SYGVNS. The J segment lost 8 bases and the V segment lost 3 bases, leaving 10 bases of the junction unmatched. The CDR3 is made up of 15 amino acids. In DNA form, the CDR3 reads TGTGCCAGCAGTGACCGACAGGGGAAAGGAGGTACGCAGTATTTT. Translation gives CASSDRQGKGGTQYF.

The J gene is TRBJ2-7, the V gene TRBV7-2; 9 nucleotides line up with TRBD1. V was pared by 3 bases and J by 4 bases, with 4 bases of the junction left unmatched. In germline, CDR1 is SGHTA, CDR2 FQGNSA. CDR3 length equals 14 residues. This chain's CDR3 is CASSFGTGTYEQYF. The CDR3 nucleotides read TGTGCCAGCAGCTTCGGGACAGGGACTTACGAGCAGTACTTC.

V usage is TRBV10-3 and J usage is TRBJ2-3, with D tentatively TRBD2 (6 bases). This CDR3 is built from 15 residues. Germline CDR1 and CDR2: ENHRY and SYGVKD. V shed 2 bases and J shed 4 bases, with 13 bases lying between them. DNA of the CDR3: TGTGCCATCAGTGAGACGGGAGCTAGGGCAGATACGCAGTATTTT. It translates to CAISETGARADTQYF.

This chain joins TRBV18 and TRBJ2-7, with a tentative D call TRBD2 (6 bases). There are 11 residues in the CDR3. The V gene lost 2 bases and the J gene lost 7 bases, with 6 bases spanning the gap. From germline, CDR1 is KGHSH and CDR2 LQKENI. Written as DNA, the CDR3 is TGTGCCAGCTCACCAGGGGGGGAGCAGTACTTC. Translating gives CASSPGGEQYF.

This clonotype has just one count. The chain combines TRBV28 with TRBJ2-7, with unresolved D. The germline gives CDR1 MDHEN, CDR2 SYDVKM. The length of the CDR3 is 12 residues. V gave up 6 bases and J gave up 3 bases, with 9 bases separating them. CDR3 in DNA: TGTGCCAGCAGCTGGGCTAGCTACGAGCAGTACTTC. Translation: CASSWASYEQYF. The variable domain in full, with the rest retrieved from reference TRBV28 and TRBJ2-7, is DVKVTQSSRYLVKRTGEKVFLECVQDMDHENMFWYRQDPGLGLRLIYFSYDVKMKEKGDIPEGYSVSREKKERFSLILESASTNQTSMYLCASSWASYEQYFGPGTRLTVT.

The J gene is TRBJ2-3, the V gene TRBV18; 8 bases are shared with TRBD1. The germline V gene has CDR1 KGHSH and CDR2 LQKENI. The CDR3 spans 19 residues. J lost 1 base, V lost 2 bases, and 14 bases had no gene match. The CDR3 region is CASSPGRQGTGPRTDTQYF. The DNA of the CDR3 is TGTGCCAGCTCACCAGGTCGACAGGGGACGGGTCCGCGCACAGATACGCAGTATTTT.

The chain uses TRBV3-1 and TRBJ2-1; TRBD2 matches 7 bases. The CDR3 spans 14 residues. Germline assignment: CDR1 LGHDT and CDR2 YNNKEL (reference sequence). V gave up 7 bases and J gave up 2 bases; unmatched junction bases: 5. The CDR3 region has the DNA TGTGCCAGCACCCCTAGCGGAACCTACAATGAGCAGTTCTTC. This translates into CASTPSGTYNEQFF.

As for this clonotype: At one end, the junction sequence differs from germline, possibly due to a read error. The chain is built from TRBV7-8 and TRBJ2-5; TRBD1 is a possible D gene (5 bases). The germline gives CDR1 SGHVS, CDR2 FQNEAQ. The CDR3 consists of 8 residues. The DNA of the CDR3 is TGTGCCAGCAGCCCCAGGGACTTC. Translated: CASSPRDF.

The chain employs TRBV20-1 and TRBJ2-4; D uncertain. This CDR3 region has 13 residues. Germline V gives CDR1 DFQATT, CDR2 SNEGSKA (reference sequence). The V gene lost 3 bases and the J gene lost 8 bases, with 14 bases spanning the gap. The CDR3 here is CSARVRSEYIQYF. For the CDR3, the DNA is TGCAGTGCTAGGGTCCGGTCCGAGTACATTCAGTACTTC.

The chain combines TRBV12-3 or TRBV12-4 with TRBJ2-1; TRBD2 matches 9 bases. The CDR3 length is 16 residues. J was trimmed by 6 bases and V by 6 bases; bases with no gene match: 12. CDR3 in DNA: TGTGCCAGCAGACCTAGTCTAGCGGGATCAGGCAATGAGCAGTTCTTC. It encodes CASRPSLAGSGNEQFF.